The subject of this entry is one T cell receptor beta chain. Its antigen is as yet unknown. Time point indicated: week 11, during vaccination. It was 300 ug of mutant IDH1 20-mer peptide that made up each vaccine dose, given with topical imiquimod. This entry belongs to a study of a mutant IDH1 vaccine in newly diagnosed glioma. Libraries were prepared by immunoSEQ multiplex PCR; TCRdb keeps only in-frame clonotypes and omits some of them. The repertoire holds roughly 48,000 clones, with 90% to 95% as singletons. There are 16 residues in the CDR3. CDR1 is SEHNR, CDR2 FQNEAQ, per germline (reference sequence). V gave up 4 bases and J gave up 1 base; unmatched junction bases: 8. General study points: Whatever changes occurred in top peripheral T cell clonotypes seemed unrelated to pseudoprogression.

The chain is built from TRBV7-9 and TRBJ2-3; 7 bases are shared with TRBD2. The source of this sequence is a man aged 45 to 65 with glioma. This specimen consisted of PBMCs, obtained from a glioma patient whose treatment included an IDH1 peptide vaccine. The CDR3 nucleotides are TGTGCCAGCAGCTCCGGGGCAGGGAGGGGCACAGATACGCAGTATTTT. Amino acid sequence: CASSSGAGRGTDTQYF.